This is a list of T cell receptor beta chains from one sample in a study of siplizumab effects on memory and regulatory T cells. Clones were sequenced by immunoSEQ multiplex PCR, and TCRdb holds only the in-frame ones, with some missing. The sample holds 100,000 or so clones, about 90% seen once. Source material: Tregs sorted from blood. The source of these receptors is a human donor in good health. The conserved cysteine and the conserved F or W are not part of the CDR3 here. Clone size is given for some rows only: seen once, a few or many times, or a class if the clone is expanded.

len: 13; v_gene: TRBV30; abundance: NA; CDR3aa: AWSVAVTSNYGYT
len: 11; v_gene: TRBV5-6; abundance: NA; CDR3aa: ASSSGGPGELF
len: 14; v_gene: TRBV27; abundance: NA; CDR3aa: ASSFLDRDGGNEQF
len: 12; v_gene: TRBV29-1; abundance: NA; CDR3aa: SVEGGSLDYEQY
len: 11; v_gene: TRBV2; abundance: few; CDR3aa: ASSEGGVTEAF
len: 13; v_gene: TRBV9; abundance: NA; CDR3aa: ASSRGTLSDETQY
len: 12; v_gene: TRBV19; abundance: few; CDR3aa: ASSVDRGSYEQY
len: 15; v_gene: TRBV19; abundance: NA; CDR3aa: ASRLTGTSGISDEQY
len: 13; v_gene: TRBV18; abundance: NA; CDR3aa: ASSPGTGAGETQY
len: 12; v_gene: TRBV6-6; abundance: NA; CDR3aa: ASRLDSTYNEQF
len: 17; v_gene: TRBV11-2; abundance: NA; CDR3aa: ASSSLWGRQRGGNTEAF
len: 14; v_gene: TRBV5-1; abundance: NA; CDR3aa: ASSLVFSDRGSEQY
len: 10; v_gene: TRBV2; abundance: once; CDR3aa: AKGGSRNEQF
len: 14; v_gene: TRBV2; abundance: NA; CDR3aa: ASSFRTSRYTDTQY
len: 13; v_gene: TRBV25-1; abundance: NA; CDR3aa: ASSVLRGPFGELF
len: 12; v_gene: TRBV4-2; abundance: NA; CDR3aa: ASSQTGSLYEQY
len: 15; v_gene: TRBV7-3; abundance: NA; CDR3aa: ASSPGRVQGQGGEQF
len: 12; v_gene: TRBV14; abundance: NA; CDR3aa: ASSRQGGRETQY
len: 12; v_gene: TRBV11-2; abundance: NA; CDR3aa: ASSLPWSTDTQY
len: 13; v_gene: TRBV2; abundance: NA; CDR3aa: ASRGDRGGGETQY
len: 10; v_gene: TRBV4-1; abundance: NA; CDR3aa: ASSSITDTQY
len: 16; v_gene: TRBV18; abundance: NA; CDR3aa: ASSPPPDRGSANYGYT
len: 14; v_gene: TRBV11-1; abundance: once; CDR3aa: ASSLRGLASPGELF
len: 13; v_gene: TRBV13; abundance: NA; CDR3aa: ASSSMGVNTGELF
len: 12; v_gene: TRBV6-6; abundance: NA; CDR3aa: ASRAGTAINGYT
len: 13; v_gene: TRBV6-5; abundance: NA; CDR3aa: ASSYGPTGVRGYT
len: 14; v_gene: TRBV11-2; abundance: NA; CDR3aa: ASSLAPGQPGNEQF
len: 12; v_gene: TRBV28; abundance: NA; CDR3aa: ASGTGGGTDTQY
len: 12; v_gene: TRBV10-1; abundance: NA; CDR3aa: ASSPSGRGGEQF
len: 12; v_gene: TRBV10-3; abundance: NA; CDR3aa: AITADPSTDTQY
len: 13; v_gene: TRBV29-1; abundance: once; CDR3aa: SSQGQGDITDTQY